Below are 11 T cell receptor beta chains sequenced from a single sample in a study of blood T cell repertoires in COVID-19. The repertoire was sequenced with immunoSEQ multiplex PCR; TCRdb's copy has only in-frame clones and lacks some. The data hold 90,000 or so clones, with around 90% observed a single time. The specimen sequenced was peripheral blood. Source of these receptors: a man in his sixties with COVID-19, enrolled during active disease.

The chain links TRBV6-2 or TRBV6-3 to TRBJ2-7; 9 nucleotides line up with TRBD1. Looked up from germline, CDR1 is MNHEY and CDR2 is SVGEGT. Trimming cost V 5 bases and J 2 bases; bases outside gene matches: 4. The length of the CDR3 is 14 residues. The CDR3 loop reads CASSTRQGAYEQYF. CDR3 nucleotides: TGTGCCAGCAGTACCAGACAGGGGGCCTACGAGCAGTACTTC.

This chain uses TRBV19 with TRBJ2-3; 8 bases are shared with TRBD2. The trim removed 8 bases at V and 3 bases at J, leaving 7 bases unmatched. The germline V gene encodes CDR1 LNHDA and CDR2 SQIVND (reference sequence). The CDR3 has 14 amino acids. The CDR3 spells CASLGREETDTQYF. The DNA for the CDR3 is TGTGCCAGTTTGGGGCGGGAGGAAACAGATACGCAGTATTTT.

V is TRBV4-1 and J is TRBJ2-2, with 7 bases matching TRBD1. With V trimmed by 4 bases and J by 4 bases, 3 bases remained unmatched. This CDR3 comprises 14 residues. Germline assignment: CDR1 MGHRA and CDR2 YSYEKL. The CDR3, as DNA: TGCGCCAGCAGCCTTTGGACAGGCACCGGGGAGCTGTTTTTT. Residues: CASSLWTGTGELFF.

The rearrangement joins TRBV5-4 to TRBJ2-3, with TRBD2 identical over 7 bases. The CDR3 length is 18 residues. The germline CDR1 and CDR2 sequences are SGHNT and YYREEE (reference sequence). Trimming cost V 0 bases and J 4 bases; bases outside gene matches: 14. Here the CDR3 reads CASSLAGLAEPFADTQYF. CDR3 DNA sequence: TGTGCCAGCAGCTTGGCCGGGCTAGCGGAGCCCTTCGCAGATACGCAGTATTTT.

V usage is TRBV28 and J usage is TRBJ2-7, with TRBD2 identical over 7 bases. V lost 3 bases to trimming and J lost 3 bases; unmatched junction nucleotides: 5. This CDR3 contains 14 residues. Germline CDR1 MDHEN, CDR2 SYDVKM. The chain's CDR3 is CASSLRLADYEQYF. For the CDR3, the DNA is TGTGCCAGCAGTTTGCGGCTAGCGGACTACGAGCAGTACTTC.

The DNA for the CDR3 is TGCGCCAGCAGCCAGCTAGCGGGGTTATACGAGCAGTACTTC. Amino acids: CASSQLAGLYEQYF. The chain uses TRBV4-1 and TRBJ2-7; 9 bases are a match to TRBD2. Trimming removed 3 bases from V and 4 bases from J; junction bases left unmatched: 4. The CDR3 runs 14 residues. From germline, CDR1 is MGHRA and CDR2 YSYEKL.

The chain has TRBV21-1 and TRBJ2-5; the D call TRBD2 from the table was never checked on the DNA. TRBV21-1 is deemed a pseudogene. The CDR3 extends over 16 amino acids. CDR3 residues: CASSKIGLPRRETQYF. The CDR3 DNA follows: TGTGCCAGCAGCAAGATTGGCCTTCCTAGGAGAGAGACCCAGTACTTC.

The chain couples TRBV5-4 to TRBJ1-5; D may be TRBD1 (6 bases). Trimming removed 4 bases at V and 9 bases at J, with 14 bases between. The CDR3 length is 13 residues. The germline V gene encodes CDR1 SGHNT and CDR2 YYREEE (reference sequence). DNA for the CDR3: TGTGCCAGCAGCACCGACAGGTCTGGGCCCCAGCATTTT. Translation gives CASSTDRSGPQHF.

This clone has just a few counts. V is TRBV6-5 and J is TRBJ2-1; possible D gene TRBD1, 6 bases. The CDR3 spans 14 residues. Germline V CDR1 and CDR2: MNHEY, SVGAGI. Trimming left V 7 bases short and J 3 bases short, with 13 bases between. CDR3 in DNA: TGTGCCAGCAAAACCCGGGACAACTACAATGAGCAGTTCTTC. Its translation is CASKTRDNYNEQFF.

The genes are TRBV6-5 and TRBJ2-1; TRBD2 matches 7 bases. J lost 9 bases, V lost 0 bases, and 8 bases had no gene match. From germline, CDR1 is MNHEY and CDR2 SVGAGI. The CDR3 sequence is 15 residues long. CDR3: CASSYSASGRGEQFF. In nucleotides, the CDR3 is TGTGCCAGCAGTTACTCGGCTAGCGGAAGGGGTGAGCAGTTCTTC.

In this sample, this clone turned up a few times. This chain joins TRBV4-1 and TRBJ1-1; D gene ambiguous. Per germline, CDR1 MGHRA and CDR2 YSYEKL. This CDR3 has 13 residues. V lost 2 bases to trimming and J lost 0 bases, with 4 bases between them. Written as DNA, the CDR3 is TGCGCCAGCAGCCAACAGATGAACACTGAAGCTTTCTTT. This codes for CASSQQMNTEAFF.